The next 20 T cell receptor beta chains were all read from a single sample in a study of T cell changes during pregnancy in multiple sclerosis. TCRdb keeps only in-frame clones here, not all; method: immunoSEQ multiplex PCR. The sample carries more than 40,000 clones, 91% recorded once. Sequencing used CD8+ T cells from peripheral blood mononuclear cells, obtained after pregnancy. Source of these receptors: a female donor with multiple sclerosis, enrolled in a pregnancy study.

This clone was recorded once. The chain carries TRBV6-5 and TRBJ2-7; 9 nucleotides line up with TRBD2. Germline values: CDR1 MNHEY, CDR2 SVGAGI. This CDR3 has 15 amino acids. V shed 6 bases, J shed 3 bases, and the junction held 9 bases outside the gene matches. CDR3 in amino acids: CASSPLLTSGYEQYF. CDR3 in DNA: TGTGCCAGCAGCCCGCTCTTGACTAGCGGCTACGAGCAGTACTTC.

This clone was observed a single time. The J gene is TRBJ2-7, the V gene TRBV4-2; D ambiguous. The CDR3 is 14 amino acids. Germline V gives CDR1 LGHNA, CDR2 YNFKEQ. V was trimmed by 1 base and J by 7 bases, leaving 14 bases between them. DNA for the CDR3: TGTGCCAGCAGCCAAGCGGTCGACTTACGAGAGCAGTACTTC. It is translated as CASSQAVDLREQYF.

The rearrangement uses TRBV10-3 and TRBJ1-2; 8 bases align to TRBD1. The CDR3 is made up of 13 amino acids. CDR1 and CDR2 from the germline V gene are ENHRY and SYGVKD. The trim removed 6 bases at V and 6 bases at J, leaving 6 bases unmatched. CDR3 amino acids: CAIRGQEFDGYTF. CDR3 coding DNA: TGTGCCATCAGGGGACAGGAGTTCGATGGCTACACCTTC.

V gene TRBV19 combines with J gene TRBJ2-1, with 11 bases matching TRBD2. The CDR3 loop spans 14 amino acids. The V and J ends lost 10 bases and 9 bases, in that order; junction bases with no gene match: 11. Germline CDR1 reads LNHDA; CDR2 reads SQIVND (reference sequence). CDR3 region: CATYTSGRVGEQFF. The CDR3 DNA is TGTGCCACCTATACTAGCGGGAGAGTAGGTGAGCAGTTCTTC.

Only one count was recorded for this clone. V and J are TRBV21-1 and TRBJ2-1; no check of the table's D call, TRBD2, against the DNA was made. TRBV21-1 is a documented pseudogene. The CDR3 is 19 residues long. The CDR3 DNA is TGTGCCAGCAGTAACCGGGACTTATTAGCGGTGAGCTCCTACAATGAGCAGTTCTTC. Translated: CASSNRDLLAVSSYNEQFF.

The V gene is TRBV5-1, the J gene TRBJ2-7, with TRBD2 as a possible D gene (5 bases). The CDR3 spans 13 residues. Deletions cut 2 bases from V and 0 bases from J, with 6 bases between. Germline V gene lookup returns CDR1 SGHRS and CDR2 YFSETQ. The CDR3 reads CASSFGVSYEQYF. The CDR3 nucleotides read TGCGCCAGCAGCTTCGGGGTCTCCTACGAGCAGTACTTC.

The rearrangement joins TRBV27 to TRBJ2-1; 14 bases agree with TRBD2. CDR3 length: 18 amino acids. In germline, CDR1 is MNHEY, CDR2 SMNVEV (reference sequence). V was pared by 5 bases and J by 3 bases, with 9 bases of the junction left unmatched. CDR3 DNA: TGTGCCAGCAGTGGGGGACTAGCGGGGGCCCTCTTCTACAATGAGCAGTTCTTC. As protein: CASSGGLAGALFYNEQFF.

V gene TRBV27 combines with J gene TRBJ1-5, with D uncertain. Germline assignment: CDR1 MNHEY and CDR2 SMNVEV (reference sequence). This CDR3 is 15 amino acids long. V was shortened by 2 bases and J by 1 base, with 9 bases between the two germline ends. CDR3 loop: CASSLGGLSNQPQHF. CDR3 nucleotides: TGTGCCAGCAGTTTAGGAGGGCTGAGCAATCAGCCCCAGCATTTT.

This clone was observed a few times. The chain has TRBV30 and TRBJ1-2, with 7 bases aligning to TRBD1. CDR3 length: 14 amino acids. Germline V gives CDR1 GTSNPN, CDR2 SVGIG (reference sequence). J was trimmed by 9 bases and V by 1 base; bases with no gene match: 11. The CDR3 region is CAWSDPGTARSYTF. Written as DNA, the CDR3 is TGTGCCTGGAGTGACCCGGGGACAGCTCGGAGCTACACCTTC.

The chain has TRBV2 and TRBJ2-3; 9 bases fit TRBD1. Per the germline V gene, CDR1 is SNHLY and CDR2 is FYNNEI. CDR3 length: 16 amino acids. V was pared by 6 bases and J by 1 base, with 8 bases of the junction left unmatched. The CDR3 loop reads CASRLTGGMGTDTQYF. Here the CDR3 DNA reads TGTGCCAGCAGATTGACAGGGGGGATGGGCACAGATACGCAGTATTTT.

This chain connects TRBV7-9 to TRBJ2-7, with 14 positions matching TRBD2. In germline, CDR1 is SEHNR, CDR2 FQNEAQ (reference sequence). V shed 5 bases, J shed 3 bases, and the junction held 3 bases outside the gene matches. This CDR3 region has 15 residues. The CDR3 nucleotides are TGTGCCAGCAGCGGGACTAGCGGGAGCTTCTACGAGCAGTACTTC. It yields the protein CASSGTSGSFYEQYF.

The V gene is TRBV19, the J gene TRBJ2-7, with 9 positions matching TRBD2. V lost 5 bases, J lost 3 bases, and 8 bases stayed unmatched. Germline lookup yields CDR1 LNHDA and CDR2 SQIVND (reference sequence). The CDR3 has 15 residues. CDR3 region: CASSLRTSDDYEQYF. CDR3 nucleotide sequence: TGTGCCAGTAGTCTCCGGACTAGCGATGACTACGAGCAGTACTTC.

V usage is TRBV9 and J usage is TRBJ1-1, with D unresolved. Per germline, CDR1 SGDLS and CDR2 YYNGEE. This CDR3 contains 12 residues. V lost 4 bases, J lost 3 bases, and 7 bases lay in between. This CDR3 reads CASSPYDTEAFF. CDR3 coding DNA: TGTGCCAGCAGCCCCTACGACACTGAAGCTTTCTTT.

The rearrangement links TRBV6-1 to TRBJ2-7; 8 positions match TRBD1. The V and J ends lost 3 bases and 7 bases, in that order; junction bases with no gene match: 11. The CDR3 is 15 residues long. The germline gives CDR1 MNHNS, CDR2 SASEGT. CDR3 loop: CASSEGTGAYVEQYF. CDR3 DNA: TGTGCCAGCAGTGAGGGGACAGGAGCCTACGTTGAGCAGTACTTC.

This chain joins TRBV5-4 and TRBJ2-1, with a weak D call TRBD2 (6 bases). V was cut by 3 bases and J by 8 bases, with 15 bases left in between. Germline V lookup: CDR1 SGHNT, CDR2 YYREEE (reference sequence). This CDR3 contains 14 residues. The CDR3 protein is CASSSGLQSDEQFF. The CDR3 bases are TGTGCCAGCAGCTCGGGACTCCAATCGGATGAGCAGTTCTTC.

The V and J genes are TRBV19 and TRBJ1-1, with 7 bases that match TRBD1. V shed 5 bases and J 1 base; nucleotides not matched to a gene: 7. Germline assignment: CDR1 LNHDA and CDR2 SQIVND (reference sequence). This CDR3 comprises 15 residues. The CDR3 sequence is CASSRLWTGNTEAFF. In nucleotides, the CDR3 is TGTGCCAGTAGTCGCCTGTGGACAGGGAACACTGAAGCTTTCTTT.

The chain carries TRBV7-8 and TRBJ1-2; TRBD1 agrees at 7 bases. Germline lookup yields CDR1 SGHVS and CDR2 FQNEAQ. V lost 5 bases and J lost 4; bases outside the gene matches: 10. The CDR3 loop spans 15 amino acids. As DNA, the CDR3 is TGTGCCAGCAGCGAGACAACAGGGGTAGGCTATGGCTACACCTTC. It specifies CASSETTGVGYGYTF.

This chain connects TRBV21-1 to TRBJ1-3. TRBV21-1 is assigned pseudogene status. The CDR3 is 13 amino acids. As DNA, the CDR3 is TGTGCCAGCACCCAGGGGAGGGGGAACACCATATATTTT. Translating it yields CASTQGRGNTIYF.

The CDR3 loop is CASSWGGRETQYF. The CDR3 coding sequence is TGTGCCAGCAGTTGGGGCGGGAGAGAGACCCAGTACTTC. The V gene is TRBV27, the J gene TRBJ2-5; TRBD2 matches 7 bases. This CDR3 is 13 amino acids long. Unmatched junction bases numbered 3, after V lost 4 bases and J lost 4 bases. Germline CDR1 MNHEY, CDR2 SMNVEV (reference sequence).

The V gene is TRBV5-8, the J gene TRBJ1-1; TRBD1 might be the D (5 bases). V lost 2 bases to trimming and J lost 4 bases, with 6 bases between them. Germline V lookup: CDR1 SGHTS, CDR2 YDEGEE. The CDR3 covers 12 residues. The CDR3 DNA is TGTGCCAGCAGCTTCGGGGGCACTGAAGCTTTCTTT. Translating it yields CASSFGGTEAFF.